The T cell receptor beta chain under discussion was sequenced for a study of response to subunit inactivated influenza vaccine. Overall study findings and caveats: Authors proposed each seasonal influenza vaccination draws in few new T cells.

The V and J ends lost 3 bases and 7 bases respectively, with 13 bases between them. CDR3 length: 14 amino acids. This clonotype was detected a few times. The antigen is undetermined. In TCRdb, the RT-PCR reads were re-called with MiXCR into one record per CDR3 protein. The table has 610,000 or so distinct CDR3 sequences, 12% to 15% seen once. This specimen was PBMCs from blood, taken less than 13 days after vaccination. This sequence joins TRBV12-3 or TRBV12-4 and TRBJ1-5, with D possibly being TRBD1 (6 bases). The receptor comes from a man aged 50-59 years who received an inactivated influenza vaccine. The CDR3 loop reads CASSFRFGGQPQHF. The CDR3 bases are TGTGCCAGCAGTTTTCGGTTTGGGGGCCAGCCCCAGCATTTT.